The sample holds a few counts of the clone carrying this TCR beta chain. The second PCR ran about 6 to 11 cycles with a sample-barcoded 5' primer and J-beta primers. From the 5' RACE reads, TCRdb called clonotypes with MiXCR, one entry per CDR3 protein. The sample holds approximately 850,000 distinct CDR3 sequences; about 62% are singletons and the top ten take around 20%. This sample stems from a study of blood T cells in healthy people across ages. Looked up from germline, CDR1 is MNHNS and CDR2 is SASEGT. V lost 8 bases and J 6 bases, leaving 8 bases between the germline ends. There are 10 residues in the CDR3. All donors came from Russia, were Caucasian and healthy, and spanned ages 6 to 90. Investigators took about 9.2 milliliters of peripheral blood from every donor. They isolated at least 6 million PBMCs from each sample.

The specimen was blood. The receptor was derived from a man aged 25 to 45 in good health. The chain carries TRBV6-1 and TRBJ2-7, with D hard to call. The DNA of the CDR3 is TGTGCCAGCTCCGTAGGCGAGCAGTACTTC. This gives the protein CASSVGEQYF.